This is a list of T cell receptor beta chains from one sample in a study of shared clonotypes between healthy human individuals. The table came from immunoSEQ multiplex PCR; TCRdb's copy has only in-frame clones and leaves some out. The sample consists of fewer than 2.5 million clones, over 85% of them appearing once. Sample: naive CD4+ T cells from PBMCs. The receptor set was obtained from a man between 18 and 35 years old in good health. Some clones in this sample may be carry-over from other donors' samples. Each CDR3 is given with its conserved first and last residue. The D gene is left open where the match is weak. Clone size is shown for a subset of rows, as once, few, many or a class of expanded clone.

j_call d_call cdr3_length clone_size v_call cdr3_nt cdr3_aa
TRBJ2-5 - 15 - TRBV5-1 TGCGCCAGCAGCCCCACCGGACTCCTACAAGAGACCCAGTACTTC CASSPTGLLQETQYF
TRBJ1-1 - 13 - TRBV29-1 TGCAGCGTTTCGACAGGCCGCAACACTGAAGCTTTCTTT CSVSTGRNTEAFF
TRBJ2-7 - 14 - TRBV5-1 TGCGCCAGCAGCACAATAACGGGAGAATACGAGCAGTACTTC CASSTITGEYEQYF
TRBJ2-7 - 15 - TRBV6-1 TGTGCCAGCAGTCGGAGCTGGGACGCCTCCTACGAGCAGTACTTC CASSRSWDASYEQYF
TRBJ2-1 - 18 - TRBV7-9 TGTGCCAGCAGCTTAGGTTTAGGGCTAGGGGTGGGAGCCACTGAGCAGTTCTTC CASSLGLGLGVGATEQFF
TRBJ1-2 - 11 - TRBV20-1 TGCAGTGCCCAGGCCCACCATGGCTACACCTTC CSAQAHHGYTF
TRBJ1-1 - 14 - TRBV6-5 TGTGCCAGCAGTTACGACAGGCTGAACACTGAAGCTTTCTTT CASSYDRLNTEAFF
TRBJ1-1 TRBD1 13 - TRBV7-9 TGTGCCAGCGGGGCGCAGGGGGGCACTGAAGCTTTCTTT CASGAQGGTEAFF
TRBJ1-1 - 12 once TRBV5-1 TGCGCCAGCAGCTTGGCCCCCCCCTTTGCTTTCTTT CASSLAPPFAFF
TRBJ1-2 - 11 - TRBV28 TGTGCCAGCAGCTATAACTATGGCTACACCTTC CASSYNYGYTF
TRBJ2-7 TRBD1 13 few TRBV7-6 TGTGCCAGCAGCTCAGGGGGCACTTACGAGCAGTACTTC CASSSGGTYEQYF
TRBJ1-2 - 13 few TRBV7-3 TGTGCCAGCAGCTTAGGCATTGGGTATGGCTACACCTTC CASSLGIGYGYTF
TRBJ1-2 TRBD1 11 - TRBV28 TGTGCCAGCAGTTCCTCAGGGGGTGACACCTTC CASSSSGGDTF
TRBJ1-4 - 15 - TRBV11-2 TGTGCCAGCAGCTTAGAAGTGTATGGGATTGGAAAACTGTTTTTT CASSLEVYGIGKLFF
TRBJ2-5 TRBD1 14 - TRBV19 TGTGCCAGTAGTGTGGGGACAGGGGGAGCGACCCAGTACTTC CASSVGTGGATQYF
TRBJ1-5 - 21 - TRBV9 TGTGCCAGCAGCGTAGTTCTAGGACAGTCGGGGGTGTTCTTTGGCAATCAGCCCCAGCATTTT CASSVVLGQSGVFFGNQPQHF
TRBJ2-7 - 11 - TRBV20-1 TGCAGTGCCCCGAGGGTCTACGAGCAGTACTTC CSAPRVYEQYF
TRBJ1-1 - 13 once TRBV6-1 TGTGCCAGCAGTGAAGCTGCGGGGGCGAGAGCTTTCTTT CASSEAAGARAFF
TRBJ2-1 TRBD2 14 - TRBV11-2 TGTGCCAGCAAGCCTAGCGGGCGATACAATGAGCAGTTCTTC CASKPSGRYNEQFF
TRBJ2-7 - 12 - TRBV2 TGTGCCAGCAGTGAGCCCCGAGGGGGAGAGTACTTC CASSEPRGGEYF
TRBJ2-5 - 13 once TRBV11-3 TGTGCCAGCAGCCCGACCTGGGGGGAGACCCAGTACTTC CASSPTWGETQYF
TRBJ2-7 - 15 once TRBV4-2 TGTGCCGGCAGCCTCCAGGACAGCGACTCCTACGAGCAGTACTTC CAGSLQDSDSYEQYF
TRBJ2-7 TRBD1 15 - TRBV6-5 TGTGCCAGCAGCCGCGACAGGGGGCGAAATTACGAGCAGTACTTC CASSRDRGRNYEQYF
TRBJ2-7 - 14 - TRBV7-9 TGTGCCAGCCTGGTAGGGACTGTAGCCTACGAGCAGTACTTC CASLVGTVAYEQYF
TRBJ2-2 TRBD2 15 - TRBV2 TGTGCCAGCAGTGAAAGCGGGAGGGGTGCCGGGGAGCTGTTTTTT CASSESGRGAGELFF
TRBJ2-7 TRBD2 14 - TRBV7-8 TGTGCCAGCACGATTAGCGGGAGCCAGTACGAGCAGTACTTC CASTISGSQYEQYF
TRBJ2-1 - 10 - TRBV20-1 TGCAGTGCACCTCTGGCAGGGTCCTTCTTC CSAPLAGSFF
TRBJ2-3 TRBD2 17 - TRBV27 TGTGCCAGCAGTCGCGCGGCTAGCGGGAGGGGCACAGATACGCAGTATTTT CASSRAASGRGTDTQYF
TRBJ2-7 - 11 - TRBV11-2 TGTGCCAGCAGCTTCCCCAACGAGCAGTACTTC CASSFPNEQYF
TRBJ2-7 - 15 - TRBV5-4 TGTGCCAGCAGCTTGAAATTTGGGGGAACCTACGAGCAGTACTTC CASSLKFGGTYEQYF
TRBJ2-3 TRBD1 14 - TRBV19 TGTGCCAGTAGTAGACGACAGGGAAGAGATACGCAGTATTTT CASSRRQGRDTQYF
TRBJ1-2 - 16 - TRBV28 TGTGCCAGCAGTTTGGCCACCAGGAGAGCTAACTATGGCTACACCTTC CASSLATRRANYGYTF
TRBJ2-5 - 10 once TRBV5-1 TGCGCCAGCACCTTAAAGACCCAGTACTTC CASTLKTQYF
TRBJ1-1 - 16 once TRBV5-1 TGCGCCAGCAGCCCTGGGAAGGGGGGCGAAGGCACTGAAGCTTTCTTT CASSPGKGGEGTEAFF
TRBJ2-5 TRBD2 13 - TRBV19 TGTGCCAGTAGCGGGAGGGCCGGGGAGACCCAGTACTTC CASSGRAGETQYF
TRBJ2-7 TRBD2 16 - TRBV28 TGTGCCAGCAGGACCGGGACTAGCGGGAGGGCCGGGGAGCAGTACTTC CASRTGTSGRAGEQYF
TRBJ2-7 TRBD2 14 - TRBV27 TGTGCCAGCACACTAGCGGGAGGCTCCGGGGAGCAGTACTTC CASTLAGGSGEQYF
TRBJ2-2 - 16 - TRBV11-2 TGTGCCAGCAGCCTAGGGTTAAACAGGGTCATCGGGGAGCTGTTTTTT CASSLGLNRVIGELFF
TRBJ1-2 - 13 - TRBV7-2 TGTGCCAGCAGCTTAGGGATTAACTATGGCTACACCTTC CASSLGINYGYTF
TRBJ1-1 - 14 - TRBV28 TGTGCCAGCAACCTCCCCGGGGCGGGCACTGAAGCTTTCTTT CASNLPGAGTEAFF
TRBJ1-5 TRBD1 17 - TRBV18 TGTGCCAGCTCACCCCGGGACAGCGGTTATAGCAATCAGCCCCAGCATTTT CASSPRDSGYSNQPQHF
TRBJ1-2 - 15 - TRBV9 TGTGCCAGCAGCCCGGGGAACAGAGGGGGCTATGGCTACACCTTC CASSPGNRGGYGYTF
TRBJ1-2 TRBD1 19 - TRBV7-6 TGTGCCAGCAGCTTTTCAACGGGGGTAAAGACAGGGGCAATCTATGGCTACACCTTC CASSFSTGVKTGAIYGYTF
TRBJ2-7 - 15 - TRBV6-6 TGTGCCAGCATTCCGAGAGAGGGAGGTCGCTACGAGCAGTACTTC CASIPREGGRYEQYF
TRBJ2-7 - 14 - TRBV2 TGTGCCAGCATCCTCGACAGGTCGACCTACGAGCAGTACTTC CASILDRSTYEQYF
TRBJ1-2 TRBD1 15 once TRBV28 TGTGCCAGCAGTTTATTCGAGGGGGCGGGCTATGGCTACACCTTC CASSLFEGAGYGYTF
TRBJ1-3 - 15 - TRBV6-6 TGTGCCAGCAGTTACTACAGAAGCTCTGGAAACACCATATATTTT CASSYYRSSGNTIYF
TRBJ2-3 TRBD2 14 - TRBV29-1 TGCAGCGTTGAACCCCTAGCGGGGGCAGATACGCAGTATTTT CSVEPLAGADTQYF
TRBJ1-5 - 12 - TRBV28 TGTGCCAGCAGTTCTAATGGACAGCCCCAGCATTTT CASSSNGQPQHF
TRBJ2-3 - 13 - TRBV9 TGTGCCAGCAGCATCTCCTACAGAGATACGCAGTATTTT CASSISYRDTQYF
TRBJ2-1 - 16 - TRBV5-1 TGCGCCAGCAGCTTGGCCGGGACCGTTTGGGGCAATGAGCAGTTCTTC CASSLAGTVWGNEQFF
TRBJ2-4 - 15 - TRBV28 TGTGCCAGCAGTCGGGAAGGGGCGGGCAAAAACATTCAGTACTTC CASSREGAGKNIQYF
TRBJ2-2 - 15 - TRBV6-6 TGTGCCAGCAGTCGCTCCGGGACAAGAACCGGGGAGCTGTTTTTT CASSRSGTRTGELFF